Each of the 23 T cell receptor beta chains below was sequenced from the same sample in a study of T cell responses to AZD1222 COVID-19 vaccine. Measured with immunoSEQ multiplex PCR; TCRdb has only the in-frame clones, and not every one. In the table there are about 150,000 clones, around four fifths of which are singletons. The sequences come from peripheral blood, collected on day 0 of AZD1222 vaccination. The receptor source for this set is an adult in good health.

This chain joins TRBV7-9 and TRBJ1-3; no firm D call. V was cut by 3 bases and J by 4 bases, with 13 bases left in between. Germline loops: CDR1 SEHNR, CDR2 FQNEAQ (reference sequence). This CDR3 comprises 15 residues. CDR3 sequence (DNA): TGTGCCAGCAGCTTGGGGTATGAAAAAGGAAACACCATATATTTT. As protein: CASSLGYEKGNTIYF.

The rearrangement uses TRBV11-2 and TRBJ1-2, with TRBD1 identical over 10 bases. CDR1 is SGHAT and CDR2 is FQNNGV in the germline V gene. The V and J ends lost 5 bases and 1 base, in that order; junction bases with no gene match: 4. This CDR3 is 15 amino acids long. This CDR3 is CASSTRTGGNYGYTF. For the CDR3, the DNA is TGTGCCAGCAGCACTCGGACAGGGGGTAACTATGGCTACACCTTC. The full variable domain, rest sourced from reference TRBV11-2 and TRBJ1-2, is EAGVAQSPRYKIIEKRQSVAFWCNPISGHATLYWYQQILGQGPKLLIQFQNNGVVDDSQLPKDRFSAERLKGVDSTLKIQPAKLEDSAVYLCASSTRTGGNYGYTFGSGTRLTVV.

The chain joins TRBV7-9 to TRBJ2-3; TRBD1 agrees at 9 bases. With 5 bases clipped from V and 5 bases from J, the junction kept 8 bases outside the gene matches. The CDR3 has 15 residues. Germline V gene lookup returns CDR1 SEHNR and CDR2 FQNEAQ (reference sequence). CDR3 protein: CASSGNRGRLDTQYF. The CDR3 DNA follows: TGTGCCAGCAGCGGAAACAGGGGGCGGCTAGATACGCAGTATTTT.

J is TRBJ1-2 and V is TRBV28; possibly TRBD1 for D (6 bases). The CDR3 runs 13 residues. Trimming took 7 bases from V and 1 from J, leaving 10 bases between them. From germline, CDR1 is MDHEN and CDR2 SYDVKM. The CDR3 region is CASTTGRNYGYTF. For the CDR3, the DNA is TGTGCCAGCACTACAGGGCGTAACTATGGCTACACCTTC.

Only one count was recorded for this clone. The chain combines TRBV5-1 with TRBJ1-5; the D gene is possibly TRBD1 (5 bases). The CDR3 is 15 amino acids. V was trimmed by 4 bases and J by 0 bases, leaving 11 bases between them. In germline, CDR1 is SGHRS, CDR2 YFSETQ. The CDR3 is CASSPQEGSNQPQHF. The CDR3 nucleotides are TGCGCCAGCAGCCCACAGGAGGGTAGCAATCAGCCCCAGCATTTT.

The gene calls are TRBV6-6 and TRBJ2-5; D not resolved. The CDR3 spans 12 residues. From germline, CDR1 is MNHNY and CDR2 SVGAGI (reference sequence). V lost 2 bases, J lost 2 bases, and 3 bases lay in between. CDR3 in DNA: TGTGCCAGCAGTTACGGGCAAGAGACCCAGTACTTC. Its protein is CASSYGQETQYF.

Here the CDR3 reads CASSLSGFGFNTEAFF. The DNA of the CDR3 is TGTGCCAGCAGTTTAAGTGGTTTCGGCTTTAACACTGAAGCTTTCTTT. The chain carries TRBV28 and TRBJ1-1; D unclear. This CDR3 region has 16 residues. Per germline, CDR1 MDHEN and CDR2 SYDVKM. V was trimmed by 2 bases and J by 2 bases, leaving 15 bases between them.

The chain links TRBV7-3 to TRBJ2-1, with 10 bases matching TRBD1. The V segment lost 1 base and the J segment 0 bases; nucleotides outside the gene matches: 3. The length of the CDR3 is 17 residues. CDR1 SGHTA and CDR2 FQGTGA come from the germline V gene. The CDR3 loop reads CASSLKGTGDSYNEQFF. The CDR3 DNA is TGTGCCAGCAGCTTAAAGGGGACAGGGGACTCCTACAATGAGCAGTTCTTC.

This chain's CDR3 is CASSRLNSNQPQHF. For the CDR3, the DNA is TGTGCCAGCTCACGCCTAAATAGCAATCAGCCCCAGCATTTT. This chain connects TRBV18 to TRBJ1-5; no definite D call. The CDR3 spans 14 residues. Germline values: CDR1 KGHSH, CDR2 LQKENI. The V end was cut by 4 bases, the J end by 0 bases, with 7 bases between.

In DNA form, the CDR3 reads TGTGCCAGCAGCCAAGAAAGGTCCAATCAGCCCCAGCATTTT. Residues: CASSQERSNQPQHF. V and J are TRBV3-1 (or the pseudogene TRBV3-2) and TRBJ1-5, with D uncertain. This CDR3 contains 14 residues. Trimming left V 0 bases short and J 3 bases short, with 6 bases between. The germline V gene has CDR1 LGHDT and CDR2 YNNKEL (reference sequence).

V and J are TRBV9 and TRBJ1-2; no clear D. CDR3 length equals 12 residues. The V end was cut by 3 bases, the J end by 2 bases, with 5 bases between. CDR1 is SGDLS and CDR2 is YYNGEE in the germline V gene. The DNA of the CDR3 is TGTGCCAGCAGCGAACAGAACTATGGCTACACCTTC. Amino acids: CASSEQNYGYTF.

The chain has TRBV28 and TRBJ1-6; the D is unclear. In germline, CDR1 is MDHEN, CDR2 SYDVKM. CDR3 length: 14 residues. Trimming stripped 3 bases from V and 1 base from J, with 4 bases between. The CDR3 reads CASSFQSYNSPLHF. The CDR3 coding sequence is TGTGCCAGCAGTTTTCAGTCCTATAATTCACCCCTCCACTTT.

This clone was recorded a few times. The rearrangement uses TRBV10-3 and TRBJ2-2; tentatively, D is TRBD1 (6 bases). V was clipped by 10 bases and J by 3 bases, with 12 bases between them. This CDR3 region has 13 residues. Germline V gene lookup returns CDR1 ENHRY and CDR2 SYGVKD. This chain's CDR3 is CASEGEYTGELFF. The CDR3 coding sequence is TGTGCCAGCGAGGGGGAATACACCGGGGAGCTGTTTTTT.

The chain is built from TRBV7-9 and TRBJ2-6; 7 bases match TRBD2. Germline CDR1 SEHNR, CDR2 FQNEAQ (reference sequence). The CDR3 runs 18 residues. V lost 2 bases to trimming and J lost 0 bases; unmatched junction nucleotides: 7. CDR3 sequence: CASSLWEGLSSGANVLTF. The CDR3 nucleotides are TGTGCCAGCAGCTTATGGGAGGGCTTAAGCTCTGGGGCCAACGTCCTGACTTTC. The whole variable domain, filled in from reference TRBV7-9 and TRBJ2-6, reads DTGVSQNPRHKITKRGQNVTFRCDPISEHNRLYWYRQTLGQGPEFLTYFQNEAQLEKSRLLSDRFSAERPKGSFSTLEIQRTEQGDSAMYLCASSLWEGLSSGANVLTFGAGSRLTVL.

The rearrangement links TRBV28 to TRBJ1-5; 8 bases are a match to TRBD1. CDR3 length: 16 amino acids. V trimming: 4 bases; J trimming: 2 bases; junction bases outside the gene matches: 7. Germline V gene data show CDR1 as MDHEN and CDR2 as SYDVKM. The CDR3 coding sequence is TGTGCCAGCAGTTCCCTAACAGGGGGAGGCAATCAGCCCCAGCATTTT. This gives the protein CASSSLTGGGNQPQHF.

This sequence joins TRBV15 and TRBJ1-4; D unclear. This CDR3 comprises 13 residues. The germline gives CDR1 LNHNV, CDR2 YYDKDF (reference sequence). The V and J ends lost 3 bases and 2 bases respectively, with 4 bases between them. CDR3 protein: CATSRGTNEKLFF. The CDR3 nucleotides read TGTGCCACCAGCAGGGGCACTAATGAAAAACTGTTTTTT.

This sequence joins TRBV6-5 and TRBJ1-1; unclear D gene. Germline V gene lookup returns CDR1 MNHEY and CDR2 SVGAGI. This CDR3 is built from 12 residues. V gave up 5 bases and J gave up 2 bases, with 6 bases separating them. The CDR3: CASSNSNTEAFF. CDR3 coding DNA: TGTGCCAGCAGTAACAGCAACACTGAAGCTTTCTTT.

The rearrangement joins TRBV3-1 (or the pseudogene TRBV3-2) to TRBJ1-1; 7 bases line up with TRBD1. CDR1 LGHDT and CDR2 YNNKEL come from the germline V gene (reference sequence). The CDR3 sequence is 14 residues long. After removal of 3 bases from V and 4 bases from J, the junction contained 5 bases not matched to a gene. CDR3: CASSHWDRPTEAFF. CDR3 sequence (DNA): TGTGCCAGCAGCCACTGGGACAGACCCACTGAAGCTTTCTTT.

The sample holds one count of this clone. The chain carries TRBV28 and TRBJ2-5; 8 bases match TRBD1. Trimming took 4 bases from V and 5 from J; bases not matched to a gene: 3. The CDR3 extends over 13 amino acids. Germline CDR1 MDHEN, CDR2 SYDVKM. The CDR3 sequence is CASSSQGGETQYF. CDR3 nucleotides: TGTGCCAGCAGTTCACAGGGGGGTGAGACCCAGTACTTC.

This chain links TRBV9 with TRBJ2-7; D uncertain. CDR1 and CDR2 from the germline V gene are SGDLS and YYNGEE. This CDR3 spans 13 amino acids. The ends were cut back, 0 bases at V and 1 base at J, with 5 bases in the middle. In nucleotides, the CDR3 is TGTGCCAGCAGCGTAGGGAGTTCCTACGAGCAGTACTTC. Translated, it gives CASSVGSSYEQYF.

The J gene is TRBJ1-2, the V gene TRBV28; D gene ambiguous. The CDR3 length is 14 residues. The germline V gene has CDR1 MDHEN and CDR2 SYDVKM. The V and J ends lost 6 bases and 7 bases respectively, with 18 bases between them. CDR3 region: CASSSNRGLRGYTF. The CDR3 coding sequence is TGTGCCAGCAGCTCCAACCGAGGGTTACGTGGCTACACCTTC.

The chain is built from TRBV6-5 and TRBJ1-1; D is ambiguous. V was pared by 2 bases and J by 5 bases, with 9 bases between. The CDR3 has 13 residues. Germline-derived CDR1 and CDR2 are MNHEY and SVGAGI. The CDR3 reads CASSYIAGTEAFF. CDR3 nucleotides: TGTGCCAGCAGTTACATTGCAGGAACTGAAGCTTTCTTT.

The chain links TRBV9 to TRBJ2-5; D may be TRBD1 or TRBD2 (5 bases each). Looked up from germline, CDR1 is SGDLS and CDR2 is YYNGEE. V was shortened by 3 bases and J by 1 base, with 10 bases between the two germline ends. The CDR3 runs 14 residues. This CDR3 is CASSGGPVQETQYF. In nucleotides, the CDR3 is TGTGCCAGCAGCGGGGGACCCGTCCAAGAGACCCAGTACTTC.